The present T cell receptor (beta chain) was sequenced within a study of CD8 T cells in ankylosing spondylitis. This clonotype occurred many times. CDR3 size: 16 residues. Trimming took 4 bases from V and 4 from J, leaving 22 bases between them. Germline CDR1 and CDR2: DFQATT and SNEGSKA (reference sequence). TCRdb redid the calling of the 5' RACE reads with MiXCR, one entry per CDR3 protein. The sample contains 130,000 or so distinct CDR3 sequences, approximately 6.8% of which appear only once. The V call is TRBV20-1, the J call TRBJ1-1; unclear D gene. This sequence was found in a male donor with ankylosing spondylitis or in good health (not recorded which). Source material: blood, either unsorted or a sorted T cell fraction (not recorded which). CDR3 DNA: TGCAGTGCTACCCGCGATGCGTGGGGTAGCGGCACTGAAGCTTTCTTT. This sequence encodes CSATRDAWGSGTEAFF.